These 18 T cell receptor beta chains share one sample of origin, sequenced in a study of cytomegalovirus exposure and HLA in healthy donors. PCR amplification relied on 60 Vbeta primers (plus 13 Jbeta primers). This table comes from immunoSEQ multiplex PCR, and its TCRdb copy is limited to in-frame clones, with some not included. Among approximately 190,000 clones listed, over 75% were seen once. Input material: PBMCs. The receptors stem from a man between 50 and 59 years old in good health and CMV-seronegative.

The chain is built from TRBV10-3 and TRBJ1-1, with 10 positions matching TRBD1. V lost 4 bases, J lost 2 bases, and 10 bases stayed unmatched. The CDR3 is made up of 17 amino acids. Germline CDR1 ENHRY, CDR2 SYGVKD. The CDR3 here is CAISAPGQGLINTEAFF. The CDR3 region has the DNA TGTGCCATCAGTGCGCCGGGACAGGGGCTAATAAACACTGAAGCTTTCTTT.

Here the CDR3 reads CASSSGGSSYEQYF. In DNA form, the CDR3 reads TGCGCCAGCAGCTCTGGCGGGAGCTCCTACGAGCAGTACTTC. The chain combines TRBV5-1 with TRBJ2-7; 7 nucleotides align to TRBD2. This CDR3 has 14 residues. V was clipped by 3 bases and J by 0 bases; unmatched bases: 3. Germline V gene sequence: CDR1 SGHRS, CDR2 YFSETQ.

V is TRBV4-3 and J is TRBJ1-2, with D maybe TRBD1 (5 bases). Germline CDR1 is LGHNA and CDR2 is YSLEER. This CDR3 contains 14 residues. The ends were cut back, 0 bases at V and 8 bases at J, with 13 bases in the middle. The CDR3 reads CASSQDLGARGYTF. The CDR3 DNA follows: TGCGCCAGCAGCCAAGATTTAGGGGCCCGAGGCTACACCTTC.

Note on this clone: This specimen includes other DNA sequences encoding the same CDR3. V gene TRBV7-2 combines with J gene TRBJ2-7, with D uncertain. V was pared by 2 bases and J by 3 bases, with 2 bases between. Germline CDR1 and CDR2: SGHTA and FQGNSA. This CDR3 has 11 amino acids. The CDR3 nucleotides are TGTGCCAGCAGCTTACTCTACGAGCAGTACTTC. As protein: CASSLLYEQYF.

In DNA, the CDR3 is TGTGCCAGCAGCTTGAACCTCTACGAGCAGTACTTC. As protein: CASSLNLYEQYF. The chain recombines TRBV7-9 with TRBJ2-5; D call uncertain. The closer fit of TRBJ2-7 to the DNA end suggests the J call may be wrong. The CDR3 is made up of 12 amino acids. Germline CDR1 reads SEHNR; CDR2 reads FQNEAQ (reference sequence).

The chain links TRBV7-9 to TRBJ1-1; possible D gene TRBD1, 5 bases. The CDR3 consists of 13 residues. Germline values: CDR1 SEHNR, CDR2 FQNEAQ (reference sequence). Trimming shortened V by 3 bases and J by 5 bases, and 10 bases separated the two germline ends. CDR3 protein: CASSLVQGTEAFF. Written as DNA, the CDR3 is TGTGCCAGCAGCTTGGTGCAGGGAACTGAAGCTTTCTTT.

The V gene is TRBV9, the J gene TRBJ1-6, with 9 bases fitting TRBD1. The junction had 10 bases not matched to a gene; V was cut back by 2 bases and J by 10 bases. This CDR3 is built from 16 residues. CDR1 is SGDLS and CDR2 is YYNGEE in the germline V gene. CDR3 amino acids: CASSVRDRVLGSPLHF. The CDR3 DNA reads as TGTGCCAGCAGCGTGAGGGACAGGGTGTTGGGATCACCCCTCCACTTT.

The table lists this clone with a few counts. The V call is TRBV7-2, the J call TRBJ1-3; D is uncertain. The germline V and J ends were trimmed by 4 bases and 4 bases, with 14 bases remaining between them. The CDR3 loop spans 15 amino acids. Germline loops: CDR1 SGHTA, CDR2 FQGNSA. The CDR3 is CASSSKSGVGNTIYF. The CDR3 nucleotides are TGTGCCAGCAGCTCCAAGAGCGGGGTCGGAAACACCATATATTTT.

This chain uses TRBV25-1 with TRBJ2-7; TRBD2 matches 8 bases. The V gene's germline CDR1 is MGHDK and CDR2 SYGVNS. There are 17 residues in the CDR3. Trimming at V came to 3 bases and at J to 4 bases, leaving 14 bases not matched to a gene. In DNA, the CDR3 is TGTGCCAGCAGTGACCCCTCGGGGGGGACGAGTCAATACGAGCAGTACTTC. Amino acid sequence: CASSDPSGGTSQYEQYF.

This chain connects TRBV11-2 to TRBJ2-3, with D perhaps TRBD2 (5 bases). The CDR3 covers 12 residues. V was pared by 8 bases and J by 6 bases, with 12 bases between. Germline CDR1 and CDR2: SGHAT and FQNNGV. The CDR3 is CASGQLGDTQYF. The CDR3 DNA reads TGTGCCAGCGGGCAACTAGGGGATACGCAGTATTTT.

CDR3 amino acids: CASSLGRSYGYTF. The CDR3 DNA follows: TGTGCCAGCAGCTTAGGGCGGAGCTATGGCTACACCTTC. The V call is TRBV7-9, the J call TRBJ1-2, with unresolved D. V was trimmed by 1 base and J by 4 bases, leaving 7 bases between them. The CDR3 sequence is 13 residues long. Germline V gives CDR1 SEHNR, CDR2 FQNEAQ (reference sequence).

The chain joins TRBV7-2 to TRBJ1-5, with 7 bases fitting TRBD1. V lost 2 bases to trimming and J lost 1 base; unmatched junction nucleotides: 2. Germline V lookup: CDR1 SGHTA, CDR2 FQGNSA. The CDR3 covers 15 residues. The CDR3 DNA sequence: TGTGCCAGCAGCTTAACAGGGGTAAGCAATCAGCCCCAGCATTTT. This encodes CASSLTGVSNQPQHF.

The rearrangement links TRBV19 to TRBJ2-5, with 10 bases lining up with TRBD1. CDR3 length: 15 residues. Unmatched junction bases numbered 4, after V lost 0 bases and J lost 6 bases. Looked up from germline, CDR1 is LNHDA and CDR2 is SQIVND (reference sequence). CDR3 protein: CASSIEPGQGKTQYF. DNA for the CDR3: TGTGCCAGTAGTATAGAGCCGGGACAGGGGAAGACCCAGTACTTC. The variable domain in full, with the rest retrieved from reference TRBV19 and TRBJ2-5, is DGGITQSPKYLFRKEGQNVTLSCEQNLNHDAMYWYRQDPGQGLRLIYYSQIVNDFQKGDIAEGYSVSREKKESFPLTVTSAQKNPTAFYLCASSIEPGQGKTQYFGPGTRLLVL.

The J gene is TRBJ1-2, the V gene TRBV7-6, with no clear D. The CDR3 contains 16 residues. The germline V and J ends were trimmed by 3 bases and 6 bases, with 20 bases remaining between them. Germline CDR1 reads SGHVS; CDR2 reads FNYEAQ. CDR3 in DNA: TGTGCCAGCAGCTTTCCCGGCGATTCTCCGAGGGATGGCTACACCTTC. The encoded protein is CASSFPGDSPRDGYTF.

The chain is built from TRBV6-6 and TRBJ2-3; the D gene is possibly TRBD1 (6 bases). Trimming stripped 8 bases from V and 6 bases from J, with 9 bases between. Germline V gene lookup returns CDR1 MNHNY and CDR2 SVGAGI (reference sequence). The CDR3 extends over 11 amino acids. DNA for the CDR3: TGTGCCAGCCGAGGGGGTGATACGCAGTATTTT. This translates into CASRGGDTQYF.

The chain recombines TRBV7-9 with TRBJ2-7; no definite D call. The CDR3 loop spans 15 amino acids. CDR1 and CDR2 (germline): SEHNR, FQNEAQ (reference sequence). The V gene lost 0 bases and the J gene lost 6 bases, with 15 bases spanning the gap. The CDR3, as DNA: TGTGCCAGCAGCTTAGCGCCGGAGACCTCGGGCGAGCAGTACTTC. Translating gives CASSLAPETSGEQYF.

The CDR3 region has the DNA TGTGCCAGCACTGCAGGGTCTACACGCCAAGAGACCCAGTACTTC. Protein: CASTAGSTRQETQYF. The chain is built from TRBV6-1 and TRBJ2-5, with a weak D call TRBD1 (5 bases). Trimming cost V 7 bases and J 1 base, with 16 bases left between them. The CDR3 consists of 15 residues. Germline lookup yields CDR1 MNHNS and CDR2 SASEGT.

The J gene is TRBJ2-2, the V gene TRBV5-6, with D possibly matching TRBD1 (6 bases). V was clipped by 6 bases and J by 6 bases, with 15 bases between them. The CDR3 length is 14 residues. CDR1 is SGHDT, CDR2 YYEEEE, per germline. As DNA, the CDR3 is TGTGCCAGCACACTCCGGGACACCCCCGGGGAGCTGTTTTTT. As protein: CASTLRDTPGELFF.